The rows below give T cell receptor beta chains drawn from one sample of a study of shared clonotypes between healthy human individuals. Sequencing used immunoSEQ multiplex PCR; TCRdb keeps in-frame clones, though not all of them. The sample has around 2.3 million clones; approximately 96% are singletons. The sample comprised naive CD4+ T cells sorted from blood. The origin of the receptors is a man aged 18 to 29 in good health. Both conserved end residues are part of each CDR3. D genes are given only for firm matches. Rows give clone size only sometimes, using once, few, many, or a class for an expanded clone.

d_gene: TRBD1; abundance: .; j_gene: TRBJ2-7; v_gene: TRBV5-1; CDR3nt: TGCGCCAGCAGCTTGGCCTTGGGACAGGGTGGTGAGCAGTACTTC; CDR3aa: CASSLALGQGGEQYF
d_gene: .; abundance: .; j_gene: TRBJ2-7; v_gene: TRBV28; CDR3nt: TGTGCCAGCAGTTTAGGAGGACAGACCTCCTACGAGCAGTACTTC; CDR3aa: CASSLGGQTSYEQYF
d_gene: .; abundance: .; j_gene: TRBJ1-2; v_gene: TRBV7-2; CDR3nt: TGTGCCAGCAGCCCCCGTGTAGGGATTGTTTCTAACTATGGCTACACCTTC; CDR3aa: CASSPRVGIVSNYGYTF
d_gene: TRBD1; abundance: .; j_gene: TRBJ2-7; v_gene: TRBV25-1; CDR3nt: TGTGCCAGCAGTGAATACCACAGGGGGTTCGAGCAGTACTTC; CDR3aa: CASSEYHRGFEQYF
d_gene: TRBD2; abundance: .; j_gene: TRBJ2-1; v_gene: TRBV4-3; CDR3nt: TGCGCCAGCAGCCCCGAGCCACTGGCGGGAGTACCGTTCTTC; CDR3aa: CASSPEPLAGVPFF
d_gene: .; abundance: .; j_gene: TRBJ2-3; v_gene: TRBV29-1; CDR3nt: TGCAGCGCCCCCCACGGGGGGCGTACAGATACGCAGTATTTT; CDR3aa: CSAPHGGRTDTQYF
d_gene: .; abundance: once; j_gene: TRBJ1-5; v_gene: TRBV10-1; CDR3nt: TGCGCCAGCAGTGATGGGGCCCCTGGGGGCAATCAGCCCCAGCATTTT; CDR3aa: CASSDGAPGGNQPQHF
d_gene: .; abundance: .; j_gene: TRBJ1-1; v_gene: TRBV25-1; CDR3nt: TGTGCCAGCAGAAACAGTATGAACACTGAAGCTTTCTTT; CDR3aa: CASRNSMNTEAFF
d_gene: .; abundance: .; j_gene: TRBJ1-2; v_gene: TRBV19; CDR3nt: TGTGCCAGTAGTAGCCGGGGAGGGTCCGTCTATGGCTACACCTTC; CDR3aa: CASSSRGGSVYGYTF
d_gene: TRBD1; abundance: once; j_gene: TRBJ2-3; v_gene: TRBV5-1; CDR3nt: TGCGCCAGCAGCCACCGAAGACAGGGGAATATGGATACGCAGTATTTT; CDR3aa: CASSHRRQGNMDTQYF
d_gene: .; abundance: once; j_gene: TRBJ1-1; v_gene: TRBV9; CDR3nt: TGTGCCAGCAGCGTAGAGCCTGAGAACACTGAAGCTTTCTTT; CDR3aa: CASSVEPENTEAFF
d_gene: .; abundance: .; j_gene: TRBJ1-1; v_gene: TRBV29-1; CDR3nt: TGCAGCGTCCGACCGGCGGGGCAGAACACTGAAGCTTTCTTT; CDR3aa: CSVRPAGQNTEAFF